The 11 T cell receptor beta chains below were found in one sample sequenced in a study of early T cells in non-severe SARS-CoV-2 infection. Using its own MiXCR run on the 5' RACE reads, TCRdb lists one record per CDR3 protein. The table records tens of thousands of distinct CDR3 sequences, over 10% of them present only once. The sample was whole blood. These receptors were taken from an adult who was a healthcare worker with PCR-confirmed SARS-CoV-2 infection or an uninfected control (not recorded which).

The chain uses TRBV20-1 and TRBJ1-1; no clear D. This CDR3 has 12 amino acids. Germline V gene data show CDR1 as DFQATT and CDR2 as SNEGSKA (reference sequence). The V end was cut by 3 bases, the J end by 3 bases, with 8 bases between. CDR3 in DNA: TGCAGTGCTAGTTGCACGTACACTGAAGCTTTCTTT. This encodes CSASCTYTEAFF.

CDR3 sequence: CSTRRLAGVNEQFF. The CDR3 DNA reads TGCAGCACCAGGAGGCTAGCGGGAGTAAATGAGCAGTTCTTC. This chain joins TRBV29-1 and TRBJ2-1, with TRBD2 identical over 10 bases. This CDR3 contains 14 residues. The V segment lost 8 bases and the J segment 7 bases; nucleotides outside the gene matches: 11. Germline CDR1 and CDR2: SQVTM and ANQGSEA.

The chain links TRBV28 to TRBJ1-2, with no clear D. The ends were cut back, 5 bases at V and 1 base at J, with 8 bases in the middle. CDR1 is MDHEN and CDR2 is SYDVKM in the germline V gene. CDR3 length: 13 residues. CDR3 sequence reads: CASSVQYNYGYTF. The CDR3 DNA is TGTGCCAGCAGTGTCCAATATAACTATGGCTACACCTTC.

At least ten counts were recorded for this clonotype. J is TRBJ2-3 and V is TRBV10-1, with D possibly TRBD2 on 5 matching bases. Germline V gene lookup returns CDR1 WNHNN and CDR2 SYGVQD (reference sequence). Trimming left V 1 base short and J 5 bases short, with 10 bases between. The CDR3 consists of 14 residues. The CDR3 DNA follows: TGCGCCAGCAGTGAGTTTCAGGAGGAAGATACGCAGTATTTT. Encoded protein: CASSEFQEEDTQYF.

This clonotype turned up a few times. It may be a read error: a sequence one base away is much more abundant. The rearrangement joins TRBV28 to TRBJ2-7; D remains unclear. The CDR3 is 13 amino acids. Germline V CDR1 and CDR2: MDHEN, SYDVKM. V dropped 3 bases and J dropped 2 bases, with 8 bases sitting between them. The chain's CDR3 is CASSLVRAYEQYF. For the CDR3, the DNA is TGTGCCAGCAGTTTGGTGAGAGCCTACGAGCAGTACTTC.

The chain uses TRBV6-6 and TRBJ2-5, with no clear D. V lost 0 bases and J lost 4, with 9 bases in between. The CDR3 consists of 14 residues. CDR1 MNHNY and CDR2 SVGAGI come from the germline V gene (reference sequence). DNA of the CDR3: TGTGCCAGCAGTTACTCGTGGCTATCAGAGACCCAGTACTTC. Translation: CASSYSWLSETQYF.

This clonotype was detected ten times or more. The chain links TRBV9 to TRBJ2-1; 7 bases fit TRBD2. The CDR3 has 15 amino acids. V lost 0 bases to trimming and J lost 4 bases; unmatched junction nucleotides: 4. Germline V gene lookup returns CDR1 SGDLS and CDR2 YYNGEE. CDR3 DNA: TGTGCCAGCAGCGTAGCGGGGGGACCTTACAATGAGCAGTTCTTC. This gives the protein CASSVAGGPYNEQFF.

V usage is TRBV9 and J usage is TRBJ2-4; 9 bases agree with TRBD1. CDR1 and CDR2 from the germline V gene are SGDLS and YYNGEE. J lost 8 bases, V lost 0 bases, and 6 bases had no gene match. The CDR3 is made up of 15 amino acids. The CDR3 loop reads CASSVGDRAKYIQYF. The CDR3, as DNA: TGTGCCAGCAGCGTAGGGGACAGGGCGAAATACATTCAGTACTTC.

This clonotype was seen a handful of times. The rearrangement uses TRBV5-1 and TRBJ2-5; TRBD2 matches at 7 bases. The V gene end was trimmed by 4 bases and the J gene end by 3 bases; junction bases not matched to a gene: 12. The V gene's germline CDR1 is SGHRS and CDR2 YFSETQ. There are 16 residues in the CDR3. The CDR3 sequence is CASSPGGGTGEETQYF. In DNA form, the CDR3 reads TGCGCCAGCAGCCCGGGAGGCGGGACTGGGGAAGAGACCCAGTACTTC. The whole variable domain, filled in from reference TRBV5-1 and TRBJ2-5, reads KAGVTQTPRYLIKTRGQQVTLSCSPISGHRSVSWYQQTPGQGLQFLFEYFSETQRNKGNFPGRFSGRQFSNSRSEMNVSTLELGDSALYLCASSPGGGTGEETQYFGPGTRLLVL.

This rearrangement joins TRBV20-1 to TRBJ2-7; 8 bases agree with TRBD1. Per the germline V gene, CDR1 is DFQATT and CDR2 is SNEGSKA (reference sequence). After removal of 6 bases from V and 4 bases from J, the junction contained 8 bases not matched to a gene. This CDR3 is 13 amino acids long. CDR3 residues: CSASGQGAYEQYF. Written as DNA, the CDR3 is TGCAGTGCCAGCGGCCAGGGGGCATACGAGCAGTACTTC.

In its sample, this clonotype was seen a few times. The chain recombines TRBV5-5 with TRBJ1-4, with D unresolved. V was cut by 4 bases and J by 6 bases, with 13 bases left in between. The CDR3 has 14 amino acids. The germline V gene has CDR1 SGHKS and CDR2 YYEKEE (reference sequence). This chain's CDR3 is CASSIPGGYEKLFF. DNA of the CDR3: TGTGCCAGCAGCATTCCGGGAGGGTATGAAAAACTGTTTTTT.